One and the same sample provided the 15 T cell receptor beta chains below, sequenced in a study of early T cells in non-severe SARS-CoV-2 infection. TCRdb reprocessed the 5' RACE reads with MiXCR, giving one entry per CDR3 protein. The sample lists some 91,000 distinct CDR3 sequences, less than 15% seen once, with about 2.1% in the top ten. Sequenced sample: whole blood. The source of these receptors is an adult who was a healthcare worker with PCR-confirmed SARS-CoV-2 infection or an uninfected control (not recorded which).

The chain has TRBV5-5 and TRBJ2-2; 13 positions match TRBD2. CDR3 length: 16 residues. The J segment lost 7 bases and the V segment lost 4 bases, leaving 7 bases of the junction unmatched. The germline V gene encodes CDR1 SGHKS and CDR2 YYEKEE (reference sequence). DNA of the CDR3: TGTGCCAGCAGCCCAGGACTAGCGGGGGTAATCGGGGAGCTGTTTTTT. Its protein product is CASSPGLAGVIGELFF.

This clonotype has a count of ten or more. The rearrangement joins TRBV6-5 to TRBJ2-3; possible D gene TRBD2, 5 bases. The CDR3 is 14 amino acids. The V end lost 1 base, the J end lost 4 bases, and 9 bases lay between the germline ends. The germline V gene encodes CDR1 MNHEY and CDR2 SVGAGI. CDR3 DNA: TGTGCCAGCAGTTACTTAAGAGGGTCAGATACGCAGTATTTT. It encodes CASSYLRGSDTQYF.

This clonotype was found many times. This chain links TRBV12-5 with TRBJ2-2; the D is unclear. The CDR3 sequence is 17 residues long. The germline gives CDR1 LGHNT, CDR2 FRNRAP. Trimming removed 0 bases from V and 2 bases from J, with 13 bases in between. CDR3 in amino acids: CASGLVLESANTGELFF. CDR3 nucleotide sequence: TGTGCTAGTGGTTTGGTATTGGAGAGCGCTAACACCGGGGAGCTGTTTTTT.

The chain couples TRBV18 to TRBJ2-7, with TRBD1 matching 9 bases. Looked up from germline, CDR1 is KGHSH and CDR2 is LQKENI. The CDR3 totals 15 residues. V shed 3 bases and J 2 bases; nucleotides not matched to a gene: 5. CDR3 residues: CASSPGQGRTYEQYF. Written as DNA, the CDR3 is TGTGCCAGCTCACCTGGACAGGGGAGGACCTACGAGCAGTACTTC.

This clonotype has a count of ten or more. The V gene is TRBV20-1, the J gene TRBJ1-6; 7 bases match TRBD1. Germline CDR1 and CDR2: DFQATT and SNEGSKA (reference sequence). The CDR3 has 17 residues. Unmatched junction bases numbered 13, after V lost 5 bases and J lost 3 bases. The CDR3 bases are TGCAGTGCTTCTGACAGGGAAGGGCTAGGCTATAATTCACCCCTCCACTTT. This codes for CSASDREGLGYNSPLHF.

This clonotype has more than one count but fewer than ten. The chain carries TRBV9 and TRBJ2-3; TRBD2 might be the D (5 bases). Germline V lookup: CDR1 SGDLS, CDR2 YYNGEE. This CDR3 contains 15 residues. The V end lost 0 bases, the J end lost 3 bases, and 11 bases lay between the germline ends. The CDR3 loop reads CASSVAPRRTDTQYF. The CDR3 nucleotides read TGTGCCAGCAGCGTAGCCCCCCGGAGGACAGATACGCAGTATTTT.

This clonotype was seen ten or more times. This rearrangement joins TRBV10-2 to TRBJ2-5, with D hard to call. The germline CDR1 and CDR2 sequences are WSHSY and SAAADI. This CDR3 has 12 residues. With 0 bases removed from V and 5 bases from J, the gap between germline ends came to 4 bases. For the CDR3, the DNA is TGCGCCAGCAGTGAGTCGAGGGAGACCCAGTACTTC. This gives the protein CASSESRETQYF.

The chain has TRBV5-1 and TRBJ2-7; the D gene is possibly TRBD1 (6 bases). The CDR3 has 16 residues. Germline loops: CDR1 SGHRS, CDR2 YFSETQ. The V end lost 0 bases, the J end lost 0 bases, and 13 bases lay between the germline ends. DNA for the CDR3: TGCGCCAGCAGCTTGGGTGGAGGACAGAGCTCCTACGAGCAGTACTTC. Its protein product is CASSLGGGQSSYEQYF.

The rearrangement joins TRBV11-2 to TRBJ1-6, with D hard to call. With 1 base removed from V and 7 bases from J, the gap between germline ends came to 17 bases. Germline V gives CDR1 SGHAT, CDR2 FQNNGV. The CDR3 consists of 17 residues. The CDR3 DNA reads TGTGCCAGCAGCTTAGTAGGCGGATTCCGAGGGAATTCACCCCTCCACTTT. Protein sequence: CASSLVGGFRGNSPLHF.

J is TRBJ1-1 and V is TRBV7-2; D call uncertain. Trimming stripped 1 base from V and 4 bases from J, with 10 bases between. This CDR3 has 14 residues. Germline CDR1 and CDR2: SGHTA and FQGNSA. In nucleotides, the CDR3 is TGTGCCAGCAGCTTAGGTGGGGATCGCACTGAAGCTTTCTTT. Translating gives CASSLGGDRTEAFF.

The CDR3 nucleotides read TGCAGTGCTTTGGTGCTAGCGGGGGACAATGAGCAGTTCTTC. Protein: CSALVLAGDNEQFF. The gene calls are TRBV20-1 and TRBJ2-1; 10 bases are a match to TRBD2. The V gene end was trimmed by 5 bases and the J gene end by 5 bases; junction bases not matched to a gene: 6. The V gene's germline CDR1 is DFQATT and CDR2 SNEGSKA (reference sequence). This CDR3 has 14 residues.

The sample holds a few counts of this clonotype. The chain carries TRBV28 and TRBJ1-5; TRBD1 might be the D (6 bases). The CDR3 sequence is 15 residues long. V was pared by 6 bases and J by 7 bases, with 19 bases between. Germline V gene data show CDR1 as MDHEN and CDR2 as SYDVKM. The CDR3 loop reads CASRPTGNGRQPQHF. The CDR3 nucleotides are TGTGCCAGCAGGCCCACAGGGAACGGACGCCAGCCCCAGCATTTT.

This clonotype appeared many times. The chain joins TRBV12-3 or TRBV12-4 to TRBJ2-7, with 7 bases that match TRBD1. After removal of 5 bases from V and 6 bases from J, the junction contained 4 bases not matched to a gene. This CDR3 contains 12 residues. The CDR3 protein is CASSRRGSEQYF. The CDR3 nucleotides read TGTGCCAGCAGTCGCAGGGGGAGCGAGCAGTACTTC.

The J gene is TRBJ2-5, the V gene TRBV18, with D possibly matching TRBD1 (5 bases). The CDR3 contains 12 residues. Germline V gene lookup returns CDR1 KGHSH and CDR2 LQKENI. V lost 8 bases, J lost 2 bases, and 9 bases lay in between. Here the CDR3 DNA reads TGTGCCAGCACAGGACCACAAGAGACCCAGTACTTC. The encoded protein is CASTGPQETQYF.

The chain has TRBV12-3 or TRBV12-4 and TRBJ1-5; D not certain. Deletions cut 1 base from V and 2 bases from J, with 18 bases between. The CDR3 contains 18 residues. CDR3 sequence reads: CASSLDDYGIAGNQPQHF. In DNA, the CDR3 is TGTGCCAGCAGTTTAGACGACTACGGGATAGCGGGCAATCAGCCCCAGCATTTT.